The rows below give T cell receptor beta chains drawn from one sample of a study of somatic mutations in cytotoxic T cells in rheumatoid arthritis. Data came from immunoSEQ multiplex PCR; TCRdb stores just in-frame clones and leaves some out. The data contain about 21,000 clones, about 80% of them singletons. The sample was CD8+ T cells sorted from blood. The receptors stem from a man aged 18 to 35 with rheumatoid arthritis. Each CDR3 is given with its conserved first and last residue. The D gene is left open where the match is weak. The size field is filled for only some rows; it gives once, few, many or a size class.

>TRBJ2-7|TRBV10-1|NA|NA
TGCGCCAGCAGCCCCTACTTTCGAGAAGCGCCTTTCGAGCAGTACTTC
CASSPYFREAPFEQYF
>TRBJ1-5|TRBV7-8|NA|NA
TGTGCCAGCAGCTCACCTCAAGGACAGAATCAGCCCCAGCATTTT
CASSSPQGQNQPQHF
>TRBJ2-1|TRBV29-1|NA|NA
TGCAGCGTGGACCGATTATTACTCAGCTCCTACAATGAGCAGTTCTTC
CSVDRLLLSSYNEQFF
>TRBJ1-1|TRBV7-9|NA|TRBD1
TGTGCCAGCAGCTTTCCGACAGGGAGGAACACTGAAGCTTTCTTT
CASSFPTGRNTEAFF
>TRBJ2-3|TRBV6-1|NA|TRBD2
TGTGCCAGCAGTGGCACTAGCGGGGGGGCAGATACGCAGTATTTT
CASSGTSGGADTQYF
>TRBJ1-1|TRBV25-1|NA|NA
TGTGCCAGCAGTGAATCCCAGGGTATGAACACTGAAGCTTTCTTT
CASSESQGMNTEAFF
>TRBJ2-7|TRBV4-2|few|TRBD1
TGTGCCAGCAGCCAAGAAACAGGGGACTCCTACGAGCAGTACTTC
CASSQETGDSYEQYF
>TRBJ1-1|TRBV7-9|NA|NA
TGTGCCAGCAGCTTAGGGATGATTGGTGGCGGCCGAATGAACACTGAAGCTTTCTTT
CASSLGMIGGGRMNTEAFF
>TRBJ2-7|TRBV4-1|NA|TRBD1
TGCGCCAGCAGCCAAGAAGGGACAGGGGGTACCTACGAGCAGTACTTC
CASSQEGTGGTYEQYF
>TRBJ2-3|TRBV5-6|NA|TRBD1
TGTGCCAGCAGCATTGGGACAGGTAGTAGTGATACGCAGTATTTT
CASSIGTGSSDTQYF
>TRBJ1-1|TRBV7-9|NA|TRBD1
TGTGCCAGCAGCTCCCGGACAGGGGGCCACACTGAAGCTTTCTTT
CASSSRTGGHTEAFF
>TRBJ2-4|TRBV13|NA|NA
TGTGCCAGCAGCTCCCAGAAGCTAGCCAAAAACATTCAGTACTTC
CASSSQKLAKNIQYF
>TRBJ1-1|TRBV7-2|NA|TRBD1
TGTGCCAGCAGCTTAGGGGACAGGGTGGGAGAGAACACTGAAGCTTTCTTT
CASSLGDRVGENTEAFF
>TRBJ1-4|TRBV7-9|NA|NA
TGTGCCAGCAGCCAGTGGGGAAGCGATGAAAAACTGTTTTTT
CASSQWGSDEKLFF
>TRBJ1-5|TRBV11-2|NA|NA
TGTGCCAGCAGCTTAGGGCCTAGCAATCAGCCCCAGCATTTT
CASSLGPSNQPQHF
>TRBJ2-5|TRBV6-5|NA|NA
TGTGCCAGCAGTCCGGTTCCGGGAATCGAGAAGACCCAGTACTTC
CASSPVPGIEKTQYF
>TRBJ1-1|TRBV6-5|NA|NA
TGTGCCAGCAGTTACGGCACAGGCTCAGAAGCTTTCTTT
CASSYGTGSEAFF
>TRBJ2-5|TRBV6-5|NA|NA
TGTGCCAGCAGTTACAGCAGGGGGGTTAAGTTTGAGACCCAGTACTTC
CASSYSRGVKFETQYF